This passage covers 18 T cell receptor beta chains from one sample sequenced in a study of cytomegalovirus exposure and HLA in healthy donors. The PCR had 60 Vbeta and 13 Jbeta primers. Produced via immunoSEQ multiplex PCR; TCRdb's table is partial and in-frame only. The sample has fewer than 200,000 clones; approximately 80% are singletons. Source material: PBMCs. These TCRs come from a man aged 55 to 70 in good health and CMV-seronegative.

The chain is built from TRBV19 and TRBJ1-4; D gene ambiguous. CDR3 length: 13 amino acids. Per the germline V gene, CDR1 is LNHDA and CDR2 is SQIVND (reference sequence). Trimming removed 4 bases from V and 7 bases from J, with 10 bases in between. The CDR3 sequence: CASSTSAVEKLFF. DNA for the CDR3: TGTGCCAGTAGTACCTCGGCGGTTGAAAAACTGTTTTTT.

The rearrangement uses TRBV7-2 and TRBJ2-1; D possibly corresponds to TRBD2 (6 bases). This CDR3 has 13 residues. Germline V gene data show CDR1 as SGHTA and CDR2 as FQGNSA. Trimming shortened V by 5 bases and J by 5 bases, and 10 bases separated the two germline ends. The CDR3 sequence is CASSQDYNNEQFF. CDR3 coding DNA: TGTGCCAGCAGCCAGGACTACAACAATGAGCAGTTCTTC.

The V and J genes are TRBV6-6 and TRBJ2-5, with TRBD1 identical over 9 bases. This CDR3 contains 14 residues. V gave up 6 bases and J gave up 3 bases; unmatched junction bases: 5. The germline CDR1 and CDR2 sequences are MNHNY and SVGAGI (reference sequence). In DNA, the CDR3 is TGTGCCAGCAGCTCCGGGACAGGGAAAGAGACCCAGTACTTC. Protein: CASSSGTGKETQYF.

The CDR3 nucleotides are TGTGCCAGCAGTACACACGACTCCTTTCCCTCCTACGAGCAGTACTTC. Residues: CASSTHDSFPSYEQYF. The chain joins TRBV27 to TRBJ2-7; unclear D gene. The V gene lost 5 bases and the J gene lost 0 bases, with 17 bases spanning the gap. This CDR3 contains 16 residues. CDR1 and CDR2 from the germline V gene are MNHEY and SMNVEV (reference sequence).

This sequence joins TRBV14 and TRBJ1-1; a possible D gene is TRBD1 (6 bases). The V gene's germline CDR1 is SGHDN and CDR2 FVKESK. The CDR3 is 17 residues long. The ends were cut back, 1 base at V and 4 bases at J, with 19 bases in the middle. The CDR3 is CASSQGLQGFFSTEAFF. CDR3 in DNA: TGTGCCAGCAGCCAAGGCCTACAGGGTTTCTTCAGCACTGAAGCTTTCTTT. The complete variable domain, with remaining parts taken from reference TRBV14 and TRBJ1-1, reads EAGVTQFPSHSVIEKGQTVTLRCDPISGHDNLYWYRRVMGKEIKFLLHFVKESKQDESGMPNNRFLAERTGGTYSTLKVQPAELEDSGVYFCASSQGLQGFFSTEAFFGQGTRLTVV.

This clone was picked up one time. The chain carries TRBV19 and TRBJ2-7; the match to TRBD1 covers 11 bases. Unmatched junction bases numbered 6, after V lost 8 bases and J lost 3 bases. The CDR3 covers 14 residues. The germline V gene has CDR1 LNHDA and CDR2 SQIVND (reference sequence). The CDR3 reads CASGSGTGGYEQYF. CDR3 bases: TGTGCCAGTGGGTCCGGGACAGGGGGCTACGAGCAGTACTTC.

The rearrangement joins TRBV7-8 to TRBJ2-3; the D gene is possibly TRBD1 (6 bases). The germline gives CDR1 SGHVS, CDR2 FQNEAQ. This CDR3 has 14 residues. Between the trimmed V and J ends, which lost 5 bases and 2 bases, there was a span of 11 bases. CDR3 nucleotide sequence: TGTGCCAGCAGCCTAGGGACACTCACAGATACGCAGTATTTT. Translated, it gives CASSLGTLTDTQYF.

This clone occurred once. The chain combines TRBV7-8 with TRBJ2-2, with TRBD2 identical over 9 bases. This CDR3 is built from 17 residues. Per the germline V gene, CDR1 is SGHVS and CDR2 is FQNEAQ. V was clipped by 5 bases and J by 4 bases; unmatched bases: 11. The CDR3 region is CASSPMGAGGPTGELFF. DNA for the CDR3: TGTGCCAGCAGCCCCATGGGGGCGGGGGGGCCCACCGGGGAGCTGTTTTTT. The whole variable domain, filled in from reference TRBV7-8 and TRBJ2-2, reads GAGVSQSPRYKVAKRGQDVALRCDPISGHVSLFWYQQALGQGPEFLTYFQNEAQLDKSGLPSDRFFAERPEGSVSTLKIQRTQQEDSAVYLCASSPMGAGGPTGELFFGEGSRLTVL.

The chain employs TRBV27 and TRBJ2-1; 8 positions match TRBD2. This CDR3 contains 14 residues. Unmatched junction bases numbered 4, after V lost 3 bases and J lost 6 bases. Germline V gives CDR1 MNHEY, CDR2 SMNVEV (reference sequence). Here the CDR3 DNA reads TGTGCCAGCAGTTTTGGAGCGGGAGTCAATGAGCAGTTCTTC. Amino acids: CASSFGAGVNEQFF.

In this sample, this clone turned up a few times. This chain uses TRBV19 with TRBJ2-7; 8 bases line up with TRBD2. Germline trimming cut 0 bases from V and 0 bases from J; bases unmatched to any gene: 13. Germline V gene lookup returns CDR1 LNHDA and CDR2 SQIVND (reference sequence). The CDR3 totals 19 residues. Here the CDR3 reads CASSIDPGAGVRSSYEQYF. CDR3 sequence (DNA): TGTGCCAGTAGTATAGACCCAGGAGCGGGGGTCAGGAGCTCCTACGAGCAGTACTTC.

The chain is built from TRBV30 and TRBJ2-7, with a weak D call TRBD2 (7 bases). The J call may be in error: the DNA end matches TRBJ2-5 better. CDR1 is GTSNPN and CDR2 is SVGIG in the germline V gene (reference sequence). The CDR3 is 14 residues long. CDR3 sequence (DNA): TGTGCCTGGAGTGGGGTCGGGGGGCGGGAGACCCAGTACTTC. Its translation is CAWSGVGGRETQYF.

As concerns this clone: Other DNA sequences in the sample encode the same CDR3. The chain employs TRBV18 and TRBJ2-7; D might be TRBD1 (6 bases). The germline V and J ends were trimmed by 0 bases and 3 bases, with 9 bases remaining between them. Per germline, CDR1 KGHSH and CDR2 LQKENI. The CDR3 sequence is 14 residues long. The chain's CDR3 is CASSPPTGYYEQYF. For the CDR3, the DNA is TGTGCCAGCTCACCACCCACAGGGTACTACGAGCAGTACTTC.

This clone has just a few counts. The V call is TRBV5-6, the J call TRBJ2-3; 9 bases are shared with TRBD2. This CDR3 contains 15 residues. Germline CDR1 and CDR2: SGHDT and YYEEEE. Unmatched junction bases numbered 5, after V lost 1 base and J lost 5 bases. CDR3 DNA sequence: TGTGCCAGCAGCTTGCGGGTTAGCGGGGGAGATACGCAGTATTTT. Translation gives CASSLRVSGGDTQYF. Variable domain in full (rest from reference TRBV5-6 and TRBJ2-3): DAGVTQSPTHLIKTRGQQVTLRCSPKSGHDTVSWYQQALGQGPQFIFQYYEEEERQRGNFPDRFSGHQFPNYSSELNVNALLLGDSALYLCASSLRVSGGDTQYFGPGTRLTVL.

In regard to this clone: Other DNA sequences of this sample code for an identical CDR3. The chain recombines TRBV6-5 with TRBJ1-1; TRBD1 matches at 7 bases. The germline CDR1 and CDR2 sequences are MNHEY and SVGAGI. The V segment lost 2 bases and the J segment 8 bases; nucleotides outside the gene matches: 5. The CDR3 covers 13 residues. CDR3 loop: CASSYPGQREAFF. The DNA of the CDR3 is TGTGCCAGCAGTTACCCGGGACAGCGGGAAGCTTTCTTT.

The V call is TRBV9, the J call TRBJ2-1, with 9 bases fitting TRBD1. Germline V gene lookup returns CDR1 SGDLS and CDR2 YYNGEE. Trimming took 3 bases from V and 0 from J; bases not matched to a gene: 10. The CDR3 consists of 18 residues. The CDR3 loop is CASSAEDTGGGSYNEQFF. The CDR3 DNA follows: TGTGCCAGCAGCGCCGAAGACACAGGGGGCGGCTCCTACAATGAGCAGTTCTTC.

V gene TRBV28 combines with J gene TRBJ2-2; 8 bases align to TRBD1. V was pared by 3 bases and J by 3 bases, with 12 bases of the junction left unmatched. This CDR3 contains 18 residues. Germline loops: CDR1 MDHEN, CDR2 SYDVKM. The CDR3 nucleotides read TGTGCCAGCAGTTTTCAGGCCGGGACAGGCCGGTACACCGGGGAGCTGTTTTTT. This sequence encodes CASSFQAGTGRYTGELFF.

The chain links TRBV6-6 to TRBJ2-5, with 13 positions matching TRBD2. CDR1 and CDR2 from the germline V gene are MNHNY and SVGAGI (reference sequence). The CDR3 contains 16 residues. The J segment lost 4 bases and the V segment lost 4 bases, leaving 6 bases of the junction unmatched. DNA for the CDR3: TGTGCCAGCAGTTCGTCGACTAGCGGGAGGCCAGAGACCCAGTACTTC. Residues: CASSSSTSGRPETQYF.

The rearrangement uses TRBV6-5 and TRBJ2-1, with D possibly matching TRBD2 (7 bases). Germline V gene lookup returns CDR1 MNHEY and CDR2 SVGAGI. This CDR3 spans 13 amino acids. The ends were cut back, 5 bases at V and 6 bases at J, with 11 bases in the middle. The CDR3 DNA follows: TGTGCCAGCAGTCAGGGGAGGGGCAATGAGCAGTTCTTC. This translates into CASSQGRGNEQFF.